Presented here are 13 T cell receptor beta chains from one specimen sequenced in a study of blood T cell repertoires in COVID-19. Measured with immunoSEQ multiplex PCR; TCRdb has only the in-frame clones, and not every one. Of roughly 200,000 clones detected, about 87% appear once; the ten largest clones hold about a tenth. The sequencing input was PBMCs or T cells enriched from blood (not recorded which). The receptors here all came from a man between 18 and 35 years old with acute COVID-19.

This sequence joins TRBV19 and TRBJ1-1; 11 bases are shared with TRBD1. J lost 7 bases, V lost 5 bases, and 12 bases had no gene match. Germline CDR1 and CDR2: LNHDA and SQIVND (reference sequence). This CDR3 spans 16 amino acids. CDR3 in DNA: TGTGCCAGTAGTCCCTCGGACAGGGGGCGATGGGGTGAAGCTTTCTTT. Its translation is CASSPSDRGRWGEAFF. Full variable domain (remainder filled in from reference TRBV19 and TRBJ1-1): DGGITQSPKYLFRKEGQNVTLSCEQNLNHDAMYWYRQDPGQGLRLIYYSQIVNDFQKGDIAEGYSVSREKKESFPLTVTSAQKNPTAFYLCASSPSDRGRWGEAFFGQGTRLTVV.

The chain links TRBV25-1 to TRBJ1-4, with TRBD1 matching over 10 bases. Unmatched junction bases numbered 6, after V lost 7 bases and J lost 7 bases. Germline V CDR1 and CDR2: MGHDK, SYGVNS. The CDR3 is made up of 14 amino acids. The CDR3 loop reads CASNGDRGPEKLFF. DNA for the CDR3: TGTGCCAGCAACGGCGACAGGGGGCCTGAAAAACTGTTTTTT.

V usage is TRBV5-8 and J usage is TRBJ2-2, with TRBD2 matching 8 bases. The J segment lost 7 bases and the V segment lost 4 bases, leaving 15 bases of the junction unmatched. The CDR3 runs to 17 residues. Germline assignment: CDR1 SGHTS and CDR2 YDEGEE. This CDR3 is CASSPPREREKVGELFF. The CDR3 DNA reads as TGTGCCAGCAGCCCACCTCGGGAGCGGGAGAAGGTCGGGGAGCTGTTTTTT.

The rearrangement joins TRBV27 to TRBJ2-5, with 7 bases lining up with TRBD2. The V segment lost 2 bases and the J segment 2 bases; nucleotides outside the gene matches: 5. The germline V gene encodes CDR1 MNHEY and CDR2 SMNVEV (reference sequence). The CDR3 loop spans 15 amino acids. The CDR3 sequence is CASSLTSAIQETQYF. CDR3 nucleotides: TGTGCCAGCAGTTTAACTAGCGCGATTCAAGAGACCCAGTACTTC.

The rearrangement links TRBV7-8 to TRBJ1-1; D uncertain. CDR1 is SGHVS, CDR2 FQNEAQ, per germline. Trimming stripped 4 bases from V and 1 base from J, with 10 bases between. The CDR3 covers 14 residues. The CDR3 nucleotides read TGTGCCAGCAGCTCCCTCTTCAGGAACACTGAAGCTTTCTTT. Protein sequence: CASSSLFRNTEAFF.

This clone was picked up one time. This chain joins TRBV11-2 and TRBJ2-5; D not resolved. The CDR3 spans 13 residues. The V end lost 1 base, the J end lost 3 bases, and 6 bases lay between the germline ends. Germline-derived CDR1 and CDR2 are SGHAT and FQNNGV. The CDR3 reads CASSLGLEETQYF. CDR3 in DNA: TGTGCCAGCAGCTTAGGGCTGGAAGAGACCCAGTACTTC.

The chain uses TRBV7-9 and TRBJ1-1; tentatively, D is TRBD1 (6 bases). CDR3 length: 13 residues. Looked up from germline, CDR1 is SEHNR and CDR2 is FQNEAQ (reference sequence). V gave up 4 bases and J gave up 4 bases, with 10 bases separating them. CDR3 in DNA: TGTGCCAGCAGCTCCACAGGGACCACTGAAGCTTTCTTT. Its protein product is CASSSTGTTEAFF.

The chain employs TRBV28 and TRBJ1-2; 7 bases agree with TRBD1. The CDR3 is 13 residues long. Looked up from germline, CDR1 is MDHEN and CDR2 is SYDVKM. V shed 8 bases, J shed 5 bases, and the junction held 8 bases outside the gene matches. For the CDR3, the DNA is TGTGCCAGCCTCCGAGGGACAGATTATGGCTACACCTTC. Translating gives CASLRGTDYGYTF.

The rearrangement links TRBV3-1 (or the pseudogene TRBV3-2) to TRBJ2-4; D might be TRBD2 (6 bases). CDR3 length: 16 residues. V dropped 5 bases and J dropped 1 base, with 15 bases sitting between them. Germline V gene data show CDR1 as LGHDT and CDR2 as YNNKEL (reference sequence). This chain's CDR3 is CASSKGEVLAKNIQYF. The CDR3 DNA is TGTGCCAGCAGCAAAGGGGAGGTTTTGGCCAAAAACATTCAGTACTTC.

The chain employs TRBV4-2 and TRBJ1-1; D unclear. CDR3 length: 13 residues. V lost 1 base to trimming and J lost 8 bases, with 11 bases between them. Germline lookup yields CDR1 LGHNA and CDR2 YNFKEQ. DNA of the CDR3: TGTGCCAGCAGCCAAGGATCCTTCAGAGAAGCTTTCTTT. This sequence encodes CASSQGSFREAFF.

The rearrangement joins TRBV27 to TRBJ2-1, with TRBD2 matching over 8 bases. In germline, CDR1 is MNHEY, CDR2 SMNVEV (reference sequence). The ends lost 3 bases at V and 0 bases at J; junction bases unmatched: 1. This CDR3 has 15 amino acids. The CDR3 region is CASSFGTSSYNEQFF. CDR3 DNA sequence: TGTGCCAGCAGTTTCGGGACTAGCTCCTACAATGAGCAGTTCTTC.

The CDR3 DNA reads as TGTGCCAGCAGCTTAGCGGGAGGGAGAACCTACGAGCAGTACTTC. Its protein is CASSLAGGRTYEQYF. The chain is built from TRBV13 and TRBJ2-7, with TRBD2 matching 8 bases. The CDR3 runs 15 residues. Looked up from germline, CDR1 is PRHDT and CDR2 is FYEKMQ (reference sequence). J gave up 2 bases and V 1 base, and 4 bases lay outside the gene matches.

In regard to this clone: Germline and junction disagree at one end, which may indicate a read error. The chain recombines TRBV7-7 with TRBJ2-1; tentatively, D is TRBD1 (5 bases). The CDR3 is made up of 13 amino acids. Germline V lookup: CDR1 SSHAT, CDR2 FNYEAQ (reference sequence). The CDR3 nucleotides read TGTGCTAGCAGCCAGGGTTCGAACAATGAGCAGTTCTTC. The encoded protein is CASSQGSNNEQFF.